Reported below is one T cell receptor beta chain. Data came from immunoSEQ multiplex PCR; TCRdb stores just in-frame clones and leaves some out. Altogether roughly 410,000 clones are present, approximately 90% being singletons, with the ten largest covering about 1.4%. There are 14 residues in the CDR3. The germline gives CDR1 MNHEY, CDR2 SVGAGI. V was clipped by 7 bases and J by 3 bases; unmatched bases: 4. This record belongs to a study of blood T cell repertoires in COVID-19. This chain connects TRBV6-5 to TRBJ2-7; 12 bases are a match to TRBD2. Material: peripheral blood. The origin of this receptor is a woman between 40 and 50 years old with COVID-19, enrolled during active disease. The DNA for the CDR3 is TGTGCCAGCATGCTAGCGGGAGGGAACTACGAGCAGTACTTC. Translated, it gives CASMLAGGNYEQYF.